One and the same sample provided the 10 T cell receptor beta chains below, sequenced in a study of blood T cells in healthy people across ages. A second PCR of about 7 to 11 cycles used a sample-barcoded 5' primer and a J-beta primer mix. In TCRdb, the 5' RACE reads were re-called with MiXCR into one record per CDR3 protein. The table lists about 400,000 distinct CDR3 sequences, about 55% of them singletons. The material sequenced was blood. These receptors came from a man aged 55 to 70 in good health.

The V and J genes are TRBV7-8 and TRBJ2-5; weak D call: TRBD1 (5 bases). CDR3 length: 14 residues. Trimming shortened V by 3 bases and J by 0 bases, and 8 bases separated the two germline ends. CDR1 is SGHVS and CDR2 is FQNEAQ in the germline V gene. For the CDR3, the DNA is TGTGCCAGCAGCTTGGACACCTACCAAGAGACCCAGTACTTC. Encoded protein: CASSLDTYQETQYF.

CDR3 DNA sequence: TGCAGTGCGCAAGACCTAGCGGGCGACTACGAGCAGTACTTC. Its protein product is CSAQDLAGDYEQYF. V is TRBV20-1 and J is TRBJ2-7, with TRBD2 matching over 8 bases. The germline V gene has CDR1 DFQATT and CDR2 SNEGSKA (reference sequence). V was clipped by 6 bases and J by 3 bases; unmatched bases: 10. This CDR3 spans 14 amino acids.

The chain carries TRBV7-2 and TRBJ2-5; D perhaps matches TRBD2 (6 bases). V lost 5 bases and J 5 bases, leaving 12 bases between the germline ends. Looked up from germline, CDR1 is SGHTA and CDR2 is FQGNSA. CDR3 length equals 13 residues. The CDR3 is CASSVGRGETQYF. CDR3 nucleotides: TGTGCCAGCAGCGTAGGCCGGGGGGAGACCCAGTACTTC.

The chain recombines TRBV5-1 with TRBJ2-3; 13 bases align to TRBD2. The V gene's germline CDR1 is SGHRS and CDR2 YFSETQ. V was clipped by 4 bases and J by 0 bases; unmatched bases: 20. The CDR3 consists of 22 residues. CDR3 bases: TGCGCCAGCAGCATAACCATACCGGGACTAGCGGGGCCCCGGGGTAGCACAGATACGCAGTATTTT. It is translated as CASSITIPGLAGPRGSTDTQYF.

This CDR3 is CSASRGGEVGYGYTF. In nucleotides, the CDR3 is TGCAGTGCTAGCCGGGGAGGGGAAGTTGGCTATGGCTACACCTTC. V is TRBV20-1 and J is TRBJ1-2; maybe TRBD1 (5 bases). V dropped 3 bases and J dropped 4 bases, with 18 bases sitting between them. Germline CDR1 reads DFQATT; CDR2 reads SNEGSKA (reference sequence). The CDR3 extends over 15 amino acids.

This chain joins TRBV7-9 and TRBJ1-1; TRBD1 might be the D (6 bases). CDR1 is SEHNR and CDR2 is FQNEAQ in the germline V gene (reference sequence). CDR3 length equals 13 residues. Trimming took off 5 bases at V and 11 bases at J, with 18 bases between the two ends. The DNA for the CDR3 is TGTGCCAGCAGCGAACAGGGTGACTTTGCGGCTTTCTTT. Protein sequence: CASSEQGDFAAFF.

In DNA form, the CDR3 reads TGTGCCAGCAGTGAAAGGGGCGGGGGAGGAGGAGGGTGGGTCACAGATACGCAGTATTTT. Translating it yields CASSERGGGGGGWVTDTQYF. The chain is built from TRBV6-1 and TRBJ2-3, with TRBD2 matching 7 bases. The germline V gene has CDR1 MNHNS and CDR2 SASEGT. V lost 2 bases, J lost 2 bases, and 19 bases stayed unmatched. The CDR3 runs to 20 residues.

In this sample, this clonotype turned up a few times. The V call is TRBV9, the J call TRBJ2-6, with D unresolved. Germline values: CDR1 SGDLS, CDR2 YYNGEE. This CDR3 comprises 16 residues. V was shortened by 0 bases and J by 0 bases, with 7 bases between the two germline ends. CDR3 in DNA: TGTGCCAGCAGCGTAGAAATAGCCTCTGGGGCCAACGTCCTGACTTTC. It is translated as CASSVEIASGANVLTF.

The rearrangement links TRBV12-3 or TRBV12-4 to TRBJ1-1; D is ambiguous. This CDR3 region has 11 residues. V gave up 10 bases and J gave up 0 bases, with 6 bases separating them. The CDR3 protein is CATHLNTEAFF. The CDR3 coding sequence is TGTGCCACGCACCTGAACACTGAAGCTTTCTTT.

J is TRBJ2-3 and V is TRBV5-4, with D possibly TRBD2 on 6 matching bases. The CDR3 is 12 amino acids. Germline values: CDR1 SGHNT, CDR2 YYREEE (reference sequence). V was trimmed by 3 bases and J by 9 bases, leaving 11 bases between them. Here the CDR3 reads CASSSAGYTQYF. The CDR3, as DNA: TGTGCCAGCAGCTCCGCGGGGTACACGCAGTATTTT.